This T cell receptor beta chain came from a study of shared clonotypes between healthy human individuals. Profiling relied on immunoSEQ multiplex PCR, and the TCRdb table lists in-frame clones only, not all of them. The table lists approximately 640,000 clones, about nine tenths of them singletons. V was trimmed by 6 bases and J by 4 bases, leaving 18 bases between them. CDR3 length: 15 amino acids. CDR1 is MDHEN, CDR2 SYDVKM, per germline. The source material was memory CD8+ T cells from PBMCs. The subset here: CD45RO+ cells pooled with CCR7-negative TemRA cells. The chain employs TRBV28 and TRBJ2-5; a possible D gene is TRBD1 (6 bases). This TCR was recovered from a man younger than 30 in good health. Some clones in this sample may be carry-over from other donors' samples. The CDR3 DNA reads TGTGCCAGCAGATCCCGCAATACAGGGTTAGAGACCCAGTACTTC. Translation: CASRSRNTGLETQYF.